This T cell receptor (beta chain) stems from a study of blood T cell repertoires in COVID-19. Across the study: Sites across the United States, Italy and Spain contributed samples from acute and convalescent COVID-19.

In the source study's methods: Amplification of reference gene primers was used by the study to estimate nucleated cell counts. This table comes from immunoSEQ multiplex PCR, and its TCRdb copy is limited to in-frame clones, with some not included. V and J calls and clone size come straight from that table; D and trimming were deduced from the DNA. The sample holds about 71,000 clones; 90% are singletons and the top ten take around 5%. This clone was recorded only once. The sample consisted of peripheral blood. The receptor was derived from a woman between 18 and 30 years old with acute or convalescent COVID-19.

Here the CDR3 reads CSASRWAYSNQPQHF. The CDR3 bases are TGCAGTGCTAGTCGGTGGGCGTATAGCAATCAGCCCCAGCATTTT. The genes are TRBV20-1 and TRBJ1-5; D uncertain. V lost 3 bases and J 0 bases, leaving 12 bases between the germline ends. The germline V gene encodes CDR1 DFQATT and CDR2 SNEGSKA (reference sequence). This CDR3 region has 15 residues.